This TCR beta chain was sequenced in a study of control samples from healthy donors and cancer patients. CDR1 is MNHEY and CDR2 is SMNVEV in the germline V gene (reference sequence). The CDR3 has 15 residues. Deletions cut 3 bases from V and 2 bases from J, with 11 bases between. Assay used: immunoSEQ multiplex PCR; TCRdb lists only in-frame clones, some missing. The sample holds about 85,000 clones; roughly 86% are singletons and the top ten take less than 6%. The source material was blood. The receptor was derived from a man in his fifties or sixties in good health. The chain uses TRBV27 and TRBJ2-1; D tentatively fits TRBD1 or TRBD2 (6 bases each). DNA of the CDR3: TGTGCCAGCAGTTTGGTGGGGGGCCCCTACAATGAGCAGTTCTTC. This gives the protein CASSLVGGPYNEQFF.